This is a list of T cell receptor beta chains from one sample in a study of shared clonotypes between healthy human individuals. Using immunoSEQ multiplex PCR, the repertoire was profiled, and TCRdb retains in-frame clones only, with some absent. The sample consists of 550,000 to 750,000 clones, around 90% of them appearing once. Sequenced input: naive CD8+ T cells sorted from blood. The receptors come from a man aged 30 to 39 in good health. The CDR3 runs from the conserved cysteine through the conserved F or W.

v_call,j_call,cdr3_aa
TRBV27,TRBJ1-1,CASQGAVNTEAFF
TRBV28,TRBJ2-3,CASSLVQGGRGTDTQYF
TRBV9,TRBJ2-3,CASSVEGVSTDTQYF
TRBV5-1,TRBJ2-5,CASSLAVSGSVQETQYF
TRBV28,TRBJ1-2,CASTLSTGTHYGYTF
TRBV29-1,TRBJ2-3,CSLGGSTSTDTQYF
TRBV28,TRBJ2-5,CASSPPFLQETQYF
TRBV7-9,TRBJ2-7,CASSLVGRVGTSEQYF
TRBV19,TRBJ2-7,CASSMDFTYEQYF
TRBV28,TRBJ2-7,CASSAVYEQYF
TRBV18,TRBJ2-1,CASFTGRAGGRAESYNEQFF
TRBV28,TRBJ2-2,CATTGTDAGELFF
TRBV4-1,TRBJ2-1,CASSQDLSGRWEQFF
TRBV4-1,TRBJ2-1,CASSQLLAGGYEQFF
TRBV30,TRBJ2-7,CAWNAGNYEQYF
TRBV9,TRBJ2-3,CASSVGLGSTDTQYF
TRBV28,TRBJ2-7,CASRGRDSIEQYF
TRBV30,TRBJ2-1,CAARTSRPSYNEQFF
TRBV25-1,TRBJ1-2,CASRDWTSGYTF
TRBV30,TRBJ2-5,CAWSVIAFQETQYF
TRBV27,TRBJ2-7,CASSISGQGATYEQYF
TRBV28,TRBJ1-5,CASSYRLGTGSSNQPQHF
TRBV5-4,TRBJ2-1,CASSLEAGISYNEQFF
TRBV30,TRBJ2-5,CAWSESETQYF
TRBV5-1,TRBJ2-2,CASSSGTSGLNTGELFF
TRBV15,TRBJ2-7,CATSRGGTSGSYEQYF
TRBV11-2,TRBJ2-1,CASSFNPGLGYNEQFF
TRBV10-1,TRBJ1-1,CASSDPGQGFSEAFF
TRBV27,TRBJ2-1,CASSLSGGEQFF
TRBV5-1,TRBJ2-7,CASSPFQPSYEQYF
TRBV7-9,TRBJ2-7,CASSPREVESYEQYF
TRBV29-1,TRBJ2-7,CSVELTGGSYEQYF
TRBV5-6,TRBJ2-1,CASSAEGDEQFF
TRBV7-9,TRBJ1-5,CASSGPNNNQPQHF
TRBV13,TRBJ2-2,CASSSDITNTGELFF
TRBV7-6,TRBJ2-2,CASSFSLGGAGELFF
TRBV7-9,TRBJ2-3,CASSRTSTDTQYF
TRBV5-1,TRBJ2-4,CASSGGLAGLFNIQYF
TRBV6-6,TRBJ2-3,CASSYSDRGPDTQYF
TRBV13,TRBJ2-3,CASSYMGAGADTQYF
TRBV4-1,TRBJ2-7,CASSQDIGRYYEQYF
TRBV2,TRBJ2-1,CASSGRRDEQFF
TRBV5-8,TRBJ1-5,CASSLRAAPRQPQHF
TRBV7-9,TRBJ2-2,CASVPIAGGPGTGELFF
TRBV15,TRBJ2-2,CATSSSGNTGELFF
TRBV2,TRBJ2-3,CASRRSLVTSTDTQYF
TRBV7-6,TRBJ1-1,CASSLAGMNTEAFF
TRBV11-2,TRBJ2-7,CASSSGLVGTGDRSYEQYF
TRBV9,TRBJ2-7,CASSVGVGPGVDEQYF
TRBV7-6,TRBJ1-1,CASSPYPRGDTEAFF
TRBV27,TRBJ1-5,CASRRGTYNQPQHF
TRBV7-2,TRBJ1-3,CATLFLTGNTIYF
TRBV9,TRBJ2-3,CASSVFGADTQYF